This T cell receptor beta chain was identified during a study of blood T cell repertoires in COVID-19. Trimming stripped 4 bases from V and 4 bases from J, with 5 bases between. Germline CDR1 reads MGHRA; CDR2 reads YSYEKL. This CDR3 is 13 amino acids long. As for this clone: Other nucleotide sequences in the sample specify the same CDR3.

Original processing methods: Reference gene primer amplification gave estimated nucleated cell counts. Generated by immunoSEQ multiplex PCR, the TCRdb table keeps only in-frame clones and is missing some. V and J calls and clone size are given by that table; D and trimming were obtained from the DNA. Of about 290,000 clones detected, 85% appear once; the ten largest clones hold around 4.1%. Sequenced input: peripheral blood. The chain couples TRBV4-1 to TRBJ2-6; D is unclear. This TCR was recovered from a woman aged 50 to 60 with active or convalescent COVID-19. CDR3 bases: TGCGCCAGCAGCCCAGTGGGGGCCAACGTCCTGACTTTC. This codes for CASSPVGANVLTF.